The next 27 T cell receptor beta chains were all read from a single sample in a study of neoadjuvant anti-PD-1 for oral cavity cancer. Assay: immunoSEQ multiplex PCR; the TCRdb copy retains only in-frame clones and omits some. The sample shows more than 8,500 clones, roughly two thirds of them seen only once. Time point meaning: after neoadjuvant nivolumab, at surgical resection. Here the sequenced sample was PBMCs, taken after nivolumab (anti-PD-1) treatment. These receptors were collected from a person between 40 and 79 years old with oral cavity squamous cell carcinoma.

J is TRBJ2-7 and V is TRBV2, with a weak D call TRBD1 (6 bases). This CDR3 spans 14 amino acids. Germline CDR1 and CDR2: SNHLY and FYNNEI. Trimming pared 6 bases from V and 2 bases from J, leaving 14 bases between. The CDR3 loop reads CASSPRDTTYEQYF. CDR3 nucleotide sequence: TGTGCCAGCAGCCCCCGGGACACGACCTACGAGCAGTACTTC.

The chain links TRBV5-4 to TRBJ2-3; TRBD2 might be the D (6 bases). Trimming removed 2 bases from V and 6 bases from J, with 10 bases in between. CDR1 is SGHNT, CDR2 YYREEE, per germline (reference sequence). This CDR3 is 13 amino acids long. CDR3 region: CASSLNSGDTQYF. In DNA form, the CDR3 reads TGTGCCAGCAGCTTAAATAGCGGCGATACGCAGTATTTT. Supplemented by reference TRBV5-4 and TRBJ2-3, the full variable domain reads ETGVTQSPTHLIKTRGQQVTLRCSSQSGHNTVSWYQQALGQGPQFIFQYYREEENGRGNFPPRFSGLQFPNYSSELNVNALELDDSALYLCASSLNSGDTQYFGPGTRLTVL.

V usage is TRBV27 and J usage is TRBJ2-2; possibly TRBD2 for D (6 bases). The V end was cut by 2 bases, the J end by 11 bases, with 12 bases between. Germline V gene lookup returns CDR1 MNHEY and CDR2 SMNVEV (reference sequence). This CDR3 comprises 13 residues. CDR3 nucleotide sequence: TGTGCCAGCAGTTTACGGGCGGGGCTCGAGCTGTTTTTT. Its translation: CASSLRAGLELFF.

CDR3 sequence reads: CASASGGGSGGNTIYF. The CDR3 coding sequence is TGTGCCAGCGCCTCGGGGGGGGGCAGTGGAGGAAACACCATATATTTT. This rearrangement joins TRBV27 to TRBJ1-3, with D possibly matching TRBD1 (6 bases). The V gene's germline CDR1 is MNHEY and CDR2 SMNVEV (reference sequence). The CDR3 is 16 amino acids. V was cut by 8 bases and J by 4 bases, with 21 bases left in between.

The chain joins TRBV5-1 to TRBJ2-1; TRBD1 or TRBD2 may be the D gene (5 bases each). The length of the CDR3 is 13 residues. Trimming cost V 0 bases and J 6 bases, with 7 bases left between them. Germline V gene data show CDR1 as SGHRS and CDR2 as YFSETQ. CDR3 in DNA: TGCGCCAGCAGCTTGGCGAGGGGCAATGAGCAGTTCTTC. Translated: CASSLARGNEQFF.

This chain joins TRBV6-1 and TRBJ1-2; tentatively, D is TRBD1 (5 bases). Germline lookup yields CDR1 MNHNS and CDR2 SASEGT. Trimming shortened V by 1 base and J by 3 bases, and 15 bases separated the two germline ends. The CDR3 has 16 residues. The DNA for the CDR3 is TGTGCCAGCAGTGAAGAGGGCAGAGGGGACTACTATGGCTACACCTTC. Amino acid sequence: CASSEEGRGDYYGYTF.

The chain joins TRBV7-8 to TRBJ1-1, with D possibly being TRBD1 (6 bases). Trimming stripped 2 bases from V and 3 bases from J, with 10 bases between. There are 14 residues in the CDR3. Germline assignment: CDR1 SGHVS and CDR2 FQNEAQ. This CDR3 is CASSLQGSDTEAFF. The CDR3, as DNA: TGTGCCAGCAGCTTACAGGGGTCGGACACTGAAGCTTTCTTT. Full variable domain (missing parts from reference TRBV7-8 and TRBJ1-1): GAGVSQSPRYKVAKRGQDVALRCDPISGHVSLFWYQQALGQGPEFLTYFQNEAQLDKSGLPSDRFFAERPEGSVSTLKIQRTQQEDSAVYLCASSLQGSDTEAFFGQGTRLTVV.

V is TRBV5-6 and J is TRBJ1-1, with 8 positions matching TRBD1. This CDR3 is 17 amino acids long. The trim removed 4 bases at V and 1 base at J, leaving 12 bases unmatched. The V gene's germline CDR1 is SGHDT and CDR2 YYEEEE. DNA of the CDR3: TGTGCCAGCAGCCCCGCCAGGGGGCGACTAAGGAACACTGAAGCTTTCTTT. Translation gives CASSPARGRLRNTEAFF.

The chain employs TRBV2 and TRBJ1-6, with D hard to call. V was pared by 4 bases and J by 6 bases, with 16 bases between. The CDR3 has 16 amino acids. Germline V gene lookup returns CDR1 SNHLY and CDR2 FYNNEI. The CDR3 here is CASSVREVASNSPLHF. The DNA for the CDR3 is TGTGCCAGCAGTGTTAGGGAGGTAGCATCTAATTCACCCCTCCACTTT.

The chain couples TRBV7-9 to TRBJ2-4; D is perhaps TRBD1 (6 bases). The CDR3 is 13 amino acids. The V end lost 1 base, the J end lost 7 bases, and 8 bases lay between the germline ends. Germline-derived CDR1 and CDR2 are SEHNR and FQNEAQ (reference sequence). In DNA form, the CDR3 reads TGTGCCAGCAGCTTAGTTGGGGGCAACATTCAGTACTTC. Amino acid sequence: CASSLVGGNIQYF.

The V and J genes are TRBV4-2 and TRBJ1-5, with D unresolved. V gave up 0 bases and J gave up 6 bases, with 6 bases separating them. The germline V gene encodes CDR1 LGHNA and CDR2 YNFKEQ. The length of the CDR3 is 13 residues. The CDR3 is CASSQDPGQPQHF. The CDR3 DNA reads TGTGCCAGCAGCCAAGATCCGGGTCAGCCCCAGCATTTT.

CDR3 nucleotide sequence: TGCGCCAGCGGGAGGGACAGCCTCACAGATACGCAGTATTTT. It specifies CASGRDSLTDTQYF. The rearrangement links TRBV5-1 to TRBJ2-3; D assignment may be TRBD1 or TRBD2 (7 bases each). The germline V and J ends were trimmed by 7 bases and 2 bases, with 14 bases remaining between them. Germline CDR1 is SGHRS and CDR2 is YFSETQ. The CDR3 length is 14 residues.

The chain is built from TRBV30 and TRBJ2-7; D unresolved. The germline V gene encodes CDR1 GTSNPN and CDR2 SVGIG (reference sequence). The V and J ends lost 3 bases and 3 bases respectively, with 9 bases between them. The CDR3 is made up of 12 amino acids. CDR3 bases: TGTGCCTGGAGAGCGAGAAGCTACGAGCAGTACTTC. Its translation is CAWRARSYEQYF.

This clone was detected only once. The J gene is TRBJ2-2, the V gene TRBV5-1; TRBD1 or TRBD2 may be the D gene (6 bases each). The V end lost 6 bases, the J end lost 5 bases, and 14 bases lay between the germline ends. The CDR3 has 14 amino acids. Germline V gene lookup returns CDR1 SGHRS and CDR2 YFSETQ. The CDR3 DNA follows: TGCGCCAGCAACCCGGGGGCGCCTACCGGGGAGCTGTTTTTT. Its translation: CASNPGAPTGELFF. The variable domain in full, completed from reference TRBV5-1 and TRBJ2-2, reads KAGVTQTPRYLIKTRGQQVTLSCSPISGHRSVSWYQQTPGQGLQFLFEYFSETQRNKGNFPGRFSGRQFSNSRSEMNVSTLELGDSALYLCASNPGAPTGELFFGEGSRLTVL.

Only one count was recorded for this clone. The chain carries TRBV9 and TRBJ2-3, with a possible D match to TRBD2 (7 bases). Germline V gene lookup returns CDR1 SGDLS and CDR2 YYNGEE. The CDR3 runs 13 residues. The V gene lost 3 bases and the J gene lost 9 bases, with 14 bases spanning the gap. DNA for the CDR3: TGTGCCAGCAGCGCCGAGGGGGGGCGCACGCAGTATTTT. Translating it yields CASSAEGGRTQYF.

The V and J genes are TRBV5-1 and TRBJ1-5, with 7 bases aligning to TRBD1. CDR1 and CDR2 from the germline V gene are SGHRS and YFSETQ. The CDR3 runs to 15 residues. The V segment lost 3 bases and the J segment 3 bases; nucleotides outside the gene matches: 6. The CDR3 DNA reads TGCGCCAGCAGCTACCAGGGGGACTTCAATCAGCCCCAGCATTTT. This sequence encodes CASSYQGDFNQPQHF.

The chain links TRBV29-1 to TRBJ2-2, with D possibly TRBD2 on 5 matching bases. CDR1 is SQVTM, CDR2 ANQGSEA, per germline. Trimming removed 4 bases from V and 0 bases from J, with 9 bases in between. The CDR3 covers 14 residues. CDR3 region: CSVGKLANTGELFF. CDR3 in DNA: TGCAGCGTTGGGAAACTAGCGAACACCGGGGAGCTGTTTTTT.

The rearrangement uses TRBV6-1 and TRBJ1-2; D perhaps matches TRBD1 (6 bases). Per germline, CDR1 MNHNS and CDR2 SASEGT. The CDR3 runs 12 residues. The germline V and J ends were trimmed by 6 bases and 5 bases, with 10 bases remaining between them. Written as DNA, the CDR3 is TGTGCCAGCAGAAACAGGGTTTATGGCTACACCTTC. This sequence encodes CASRNRVYGYTF.

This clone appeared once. The DNA for the CDR3 is TGTGCCAGCCGCCCGAGCGGGAGGGCAAATGAGCAGTTCTTC. Translation: CASRPSGRANEQFF. The rearrangement joins TRBV6-5 to TRBJ2-1, with 10 bases fitting TRBD2. The germline V gene has CDR1 MNHEY and CDR2 SVGAGI. The CDR3 is 14 amino acids. V lost 8 bases to trimming and J lost 7 bases; unmatched junction nucleotides: 8.

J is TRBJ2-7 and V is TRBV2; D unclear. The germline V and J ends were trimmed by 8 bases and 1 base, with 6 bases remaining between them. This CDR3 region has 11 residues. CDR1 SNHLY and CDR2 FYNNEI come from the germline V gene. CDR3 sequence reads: CASGLSYEQYF. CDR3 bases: TGTGCCAGCGGCCTTTCCTACGAGCAGTACTTC.

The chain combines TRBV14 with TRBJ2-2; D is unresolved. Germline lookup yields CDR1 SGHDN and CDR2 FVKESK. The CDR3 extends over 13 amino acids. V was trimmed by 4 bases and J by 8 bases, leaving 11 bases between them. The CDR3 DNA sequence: TGTGCCAGCAGCCGACACAGCCAAGGGGAGCTGTTTTTT. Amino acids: CASSRHSQGELFF.

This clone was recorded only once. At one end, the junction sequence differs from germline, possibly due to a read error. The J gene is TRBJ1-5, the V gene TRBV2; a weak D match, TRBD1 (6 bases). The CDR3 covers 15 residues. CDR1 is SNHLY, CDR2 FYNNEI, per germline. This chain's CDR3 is CASTPTGGGKQPQHF. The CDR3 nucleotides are TGTGCCAGCACGCCTACGGGGGGGGGCAAACAGCCCCAGCATTTT.

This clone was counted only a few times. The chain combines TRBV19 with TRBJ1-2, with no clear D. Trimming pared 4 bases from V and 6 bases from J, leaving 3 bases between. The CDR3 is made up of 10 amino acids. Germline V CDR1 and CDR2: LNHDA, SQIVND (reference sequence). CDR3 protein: CASSRNGYTF. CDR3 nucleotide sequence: TGTGCCAGTAGTAGGAATGGCTACACCTTC.

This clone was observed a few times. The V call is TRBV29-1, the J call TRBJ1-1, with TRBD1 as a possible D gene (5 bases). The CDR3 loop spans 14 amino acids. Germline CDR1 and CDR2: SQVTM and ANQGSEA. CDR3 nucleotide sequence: TGCACCTTCACGACGCCCTGGGGGGACACTGAAGCTTTCTTT. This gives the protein CTFTTPWGDTEAFF.

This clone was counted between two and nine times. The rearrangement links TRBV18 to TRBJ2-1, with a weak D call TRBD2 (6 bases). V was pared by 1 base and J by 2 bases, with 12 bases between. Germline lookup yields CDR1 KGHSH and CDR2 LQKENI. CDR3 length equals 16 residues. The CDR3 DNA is TGTGCCAGCTCACCACAGGTGGGGGGAACCTACAATGAGCAGTTCTTC. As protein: CASSPQVGGTYNEQFF.

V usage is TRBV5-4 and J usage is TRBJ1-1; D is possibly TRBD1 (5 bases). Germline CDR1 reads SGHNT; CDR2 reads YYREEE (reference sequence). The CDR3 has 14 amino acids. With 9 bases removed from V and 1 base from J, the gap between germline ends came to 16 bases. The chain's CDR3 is CAISRPGTNTEAFF. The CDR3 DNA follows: TGTGCCATCTCCCGCCCAGGGACGAACACTGAAGCTTTCTTT.

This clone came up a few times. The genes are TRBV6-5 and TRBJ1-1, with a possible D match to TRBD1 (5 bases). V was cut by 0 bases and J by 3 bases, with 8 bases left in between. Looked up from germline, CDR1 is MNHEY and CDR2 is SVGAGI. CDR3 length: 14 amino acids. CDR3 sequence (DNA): TGTGCCAGCAGTTACTCGGCGGGGGACACTGAAGCTTTCTTT. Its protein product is CASSYSAGDTEAFF.